Below, 11 T cell receptor beta chains from the same sample are listed, as sequenced in a study of T-cell reconstitution after alpha-beta-depleted transplantation in children. Unique molecular identifiers were built into the TCRbeta library. TCRdb used MiXCR to reprocess the PCR reads, holding one entry per CDR3 protein. This sample has about a million distinct CDR3 sequences, with roughly 29% found just once. Here the sequenced sample was PBMCs, mostly from graft donor cells, taken 360 days after TCRalphabeta/CD19-depleted stem cell transplant. These receptors were obtained from a boy in the first two years of life who had a stem cell transplant for SCID, so the T cells may come from the graft donor.

This rearrangement joins TRBV6-5 to TRBJ2-3; D unresolved. The CDR3 spans 14 residues. Trimming took off 2 bases at V and 2 bases at J, with 8 bases between the two ends. Germline CDR1 is MNHEY and CDR2 is SVGAGI. CDR3 sequence: CASSYRLSTDTQYF. CDR3 nucleotide sequence: TGTGCCAGCAGTTACAGGCTTTCCACAGATACGCAGTATTTT.

A few counts support this clonotype. This chain connects TRBV20-1 to TRBJ2-5, with 15 bases that match TRBD2. Germline V gene lookup returns CDR1 DFQATT and CDR2 SNEGSKA (reference sequence). Germline trimming cut 3 bases from V and 1 base from J; bases unmatched to any gene: 6. The CDR3 is made up of 17 amino acids. In DNA, the CDR3 is TGCAGTGCTAGCGGACTAGCGGGGGGGCCGGTCCAAGAGACCCAGTACTTC. Translation: CSASGLAGGPVQETQYF.

This chain uses TRBV5-1 with TRBJ2-3; no reliable D call. The CDR3 extends over 15 amino acids. Trimming removed 3 bases from V and 0 bases from J, with 11 bases in between. Germline CDR1 is SGHRS and CDR2 is YFSETQ. The CDR3 DNA sequence: TGCGCCAGCAGCTCAATCCCCACTAGCACAGATACGCAGTATTTT. As protein: CASSSIPTSTDTQYF.

This chain connects TRBV10-3 to TRBJ2-5; D may be TRBD1 or TRBD2 (5 bases each). Deletions cut 6 bases from V and 5 bases from J, with 13 bases between. This CDR3 is built from 13 residues. Germline CDR1 is ENHRY and CDR2 is SYGVKD. DNA for the CDR3: TGTGCCATCAGCCCCAGGGAGCCCGAGACCCAGTACTTC. Amino acids: CAISPREPETQYF.

V usage is TRBV20-1 and J usage is TRBJ2-7, with D perhaps being TRBD1 or TRBD2 (5 bases each). V was trimmed by 6 bases and J by 6 bases, leaving 15 bases between them. The CDR3 covers 12 residues. Per germline, CDR1 DFQATT and CDR2 SNEGSKA (reference sequence). Here the CDR3 DNA reads TGCAGTGCAAAGGAGTGGGGGACCGAGCAGTACTTC. Residues: CSAKEWGTEQYF.

The chain carries TRBV30 and TRBJ1-1; D unresolved. Germline CDR1 and CDR2: GTSNPN and SVGIG (reference sequence). This CDR3 spans 13 amino acids. The V end was cut by 3 bases, the J end by 1 base, with 9 bases between. The CDR3 region is CAWSSQPNTEAFF. For the CDR3, the DNA is TGTGCCTGGAGCAGTCAGCCGAACACTGAAGCTTTCTTT.

The chain recombines TRBV4-2 with TRBJ2-3; 8 nucleotides agree with TRBD2. V was clipped by 0 bases and J by 4 bases; unmatched bases: 3. The CDR3 is 15 amino acids. The V gene's germline CDR1 is LGHNA and CDR2 YNFKEQ. The CDR3 sequence: CASSQEALAADTQYF. Here the CDR3 DNA reads TGTGCCAGCAGCCAAGAGGCACTAGCGGCAGATACGCAGTATTTT.

This clonotype was counted a few times. A read error may account for a junction end that differs from germline. The genes are TRBV12-3 or TRBV12-4 and TRBJ2-3, with 7 bases that match TRBD2. The CDR3 has 15 amino acids. This CDR3 reads CASSLRGVGTDTQYF. The DNA of the CDR3 is TGCGCCAGCAGCCTCCGGGGGGTTGGCACAGATACGCAGTATTTT.

The chain couples TRBV7-2 to TRBJ1-5; 7 bases agree with TRBD1. The V gene end was trimmed by 1 base and the J gene end by 5 bases; junction bases not matched to a gene: 5. Looked up from germline, CDR1 is SGHTA and CDR2 is FQGNSA. There are 15 residues in the CDR3. The CDR3 DNA is TGTGCCAGCAGCTTAGGGGGACAGATTTATCAGCCCCAGCATTTT. Protein product: CASSLGGQIYQPQHF.

This chain connects TRBV29-1 to TRBJ2-3; D remains ambiguous. The germline gives CDR1 SQVTM, CDR2 ANQGSEA. Trimming removed 4 bases from V and 2 bases from J, with 7 bases in between. This CDR3 spans 12 amino acids. This chain's CDR3 is CSVVGDTDTQYF. The DNA of the CDR3 is TGCAGCGTTGTTGGAGACACAGATACGCAGTATTTT.

The table lists this clonotype with a few counts. This rearrangement joins TRBV7-9 to TRBJ1-4, with 7 bases identical to TRBD1. The length of the CDR3 is 16 residues. CDR1 is SEHNR, CDR2 FQNEAQ, per germline (reference sequence). Trimming took 4 bases from V and 3 from J; bases not matched to a gene: 8. Here the CDR3 DNA reads TGTGCCAGCAGCTCAGTATGGGGACAGCCTAATGAAAAACTGTTTTTT. Its protein is CASSSVWGQPNEKLFF.